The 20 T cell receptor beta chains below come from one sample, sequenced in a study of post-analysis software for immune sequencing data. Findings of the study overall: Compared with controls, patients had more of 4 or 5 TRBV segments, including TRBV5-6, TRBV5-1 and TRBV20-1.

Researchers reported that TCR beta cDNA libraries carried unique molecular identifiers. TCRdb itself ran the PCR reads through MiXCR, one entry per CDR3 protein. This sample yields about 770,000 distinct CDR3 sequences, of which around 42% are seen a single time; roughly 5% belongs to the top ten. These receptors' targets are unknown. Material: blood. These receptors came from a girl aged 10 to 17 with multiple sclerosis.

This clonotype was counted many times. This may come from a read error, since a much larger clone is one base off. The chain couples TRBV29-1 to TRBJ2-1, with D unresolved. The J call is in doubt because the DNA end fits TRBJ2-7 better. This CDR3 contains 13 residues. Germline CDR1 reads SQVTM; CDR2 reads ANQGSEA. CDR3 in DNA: TGCAGCGCTCAAGGAGATTCCTACAATGAGCAGTACTTC. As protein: CSAQGDSYNEQYF.

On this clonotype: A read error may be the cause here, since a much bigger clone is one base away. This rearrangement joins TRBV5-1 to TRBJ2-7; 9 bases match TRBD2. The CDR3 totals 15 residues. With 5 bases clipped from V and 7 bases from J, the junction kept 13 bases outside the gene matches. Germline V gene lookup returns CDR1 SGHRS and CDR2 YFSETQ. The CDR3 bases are TGCGCCAGCAGAACCGGGACTAGCATTTACAATGAGCAGTACTTC. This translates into CASRTGTSIYNEQYF.

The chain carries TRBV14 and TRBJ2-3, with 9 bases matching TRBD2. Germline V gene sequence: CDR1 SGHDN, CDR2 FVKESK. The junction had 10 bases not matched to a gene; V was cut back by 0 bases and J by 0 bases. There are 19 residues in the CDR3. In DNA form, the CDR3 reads TGTGCCAGCAGCCAAGACCGCGGGAGGGCCCTTCTAAGCACAGATACGCAGTATTTT. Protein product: CASSQDRGRALLSTDTQYF.

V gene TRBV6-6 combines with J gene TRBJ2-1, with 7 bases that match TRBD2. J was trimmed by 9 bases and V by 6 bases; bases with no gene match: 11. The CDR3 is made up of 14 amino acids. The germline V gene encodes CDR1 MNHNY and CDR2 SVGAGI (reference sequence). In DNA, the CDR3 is TGTGCCAGCAGGTCACTAGCGAATCCTAGTGAGCAGTTCTTC. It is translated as CASRSLANPSEQFF.

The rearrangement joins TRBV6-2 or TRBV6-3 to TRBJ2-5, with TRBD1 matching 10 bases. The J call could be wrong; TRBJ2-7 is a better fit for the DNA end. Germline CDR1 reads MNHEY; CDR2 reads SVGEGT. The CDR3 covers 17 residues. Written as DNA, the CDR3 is TGTGCCAGCAGTTACTCGCCCGGACAGGGGGTCTTATACGAGCAGTACTTC. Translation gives CASSYSPGQGVLYEQYF.

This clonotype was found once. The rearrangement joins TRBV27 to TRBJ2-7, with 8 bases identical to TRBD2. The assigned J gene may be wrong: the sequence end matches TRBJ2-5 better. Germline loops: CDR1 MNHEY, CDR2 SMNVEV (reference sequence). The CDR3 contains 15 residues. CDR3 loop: CASSNRLAGWETQYF. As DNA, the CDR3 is TGTGCCAGCTCTAATCGATTAGCGGGATGGGAGACCCAGTACTTC.

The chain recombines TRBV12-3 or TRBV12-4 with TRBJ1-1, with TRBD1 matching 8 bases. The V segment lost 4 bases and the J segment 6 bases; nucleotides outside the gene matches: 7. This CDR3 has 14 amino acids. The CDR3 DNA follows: TGTGCCAGCAGTTGGACAGGGCGGACAGCTGAAGCTTTCTTT. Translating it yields CASSWTGRTAEAFF.

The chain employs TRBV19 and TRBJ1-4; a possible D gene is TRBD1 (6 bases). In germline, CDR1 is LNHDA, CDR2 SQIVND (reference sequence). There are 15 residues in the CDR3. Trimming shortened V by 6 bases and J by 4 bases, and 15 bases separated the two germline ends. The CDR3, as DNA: TGTGCCAGTAGAGGTGGGGGCGCCTATAATGAAAAACTGTTTTTT. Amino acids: CASRGGGAYNEKLFF.

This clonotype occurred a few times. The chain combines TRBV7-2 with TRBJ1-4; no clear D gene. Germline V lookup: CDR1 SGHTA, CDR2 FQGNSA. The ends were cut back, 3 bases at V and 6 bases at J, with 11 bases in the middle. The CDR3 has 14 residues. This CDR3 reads CASSFLPRDEKLFF. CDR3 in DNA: TGTGCCAGCAGCTTTCTCCCGAGGGATGAAAAACTGTTTTTT.

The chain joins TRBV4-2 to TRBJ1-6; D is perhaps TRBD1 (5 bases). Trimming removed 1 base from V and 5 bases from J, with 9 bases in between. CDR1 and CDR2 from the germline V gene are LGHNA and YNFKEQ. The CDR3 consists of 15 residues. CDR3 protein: CASSQVGGDNSPLHF. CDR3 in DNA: TGTGCCAGCAGCCAAGTCGGGGGTGATAATTCACCCCTCCACTTT.

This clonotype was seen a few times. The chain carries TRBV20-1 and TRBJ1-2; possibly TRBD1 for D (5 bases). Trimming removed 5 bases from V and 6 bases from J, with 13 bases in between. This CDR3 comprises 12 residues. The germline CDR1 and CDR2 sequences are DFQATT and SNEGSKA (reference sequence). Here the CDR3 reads CSAPDSVDGYTF. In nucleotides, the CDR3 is TGCAGTGCTCCAGACAGCGTCGATGGCTACACCTTC.

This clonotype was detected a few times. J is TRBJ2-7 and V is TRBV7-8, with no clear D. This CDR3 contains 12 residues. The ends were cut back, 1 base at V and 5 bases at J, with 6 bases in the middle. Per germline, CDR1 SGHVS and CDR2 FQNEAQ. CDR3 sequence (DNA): TGTGCCAGCAGCTTAGGGTTCAACGAGCAGTACTTC. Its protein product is CASSLGFNEQYF.

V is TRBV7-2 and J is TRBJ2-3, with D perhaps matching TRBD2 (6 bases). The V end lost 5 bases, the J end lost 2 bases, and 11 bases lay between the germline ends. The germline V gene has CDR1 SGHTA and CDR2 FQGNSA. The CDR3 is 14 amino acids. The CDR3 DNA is TGTGCCAGCAGCGACCCGGGGGACACAGATACGCAGTATTTT. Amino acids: CASSDPGDTDTQYF.

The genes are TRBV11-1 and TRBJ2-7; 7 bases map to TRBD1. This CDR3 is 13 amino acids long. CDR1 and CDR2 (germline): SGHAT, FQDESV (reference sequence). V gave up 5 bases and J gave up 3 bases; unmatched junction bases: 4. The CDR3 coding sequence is TGTGCCAGCAGCGGGACAGTTTACTACGAGCAGTACTTC. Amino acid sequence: CASSGTVYYEQYF.

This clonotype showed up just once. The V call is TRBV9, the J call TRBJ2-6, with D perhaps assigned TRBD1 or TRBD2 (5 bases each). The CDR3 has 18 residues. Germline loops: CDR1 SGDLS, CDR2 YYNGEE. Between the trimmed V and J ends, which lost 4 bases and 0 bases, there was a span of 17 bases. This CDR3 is CASSINSGRNSGANVLTF. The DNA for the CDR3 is TGTGCCAGCAGCATAAACTCGGGACGGAACTCTGGGGCCAACGTCCTGACTTTC.

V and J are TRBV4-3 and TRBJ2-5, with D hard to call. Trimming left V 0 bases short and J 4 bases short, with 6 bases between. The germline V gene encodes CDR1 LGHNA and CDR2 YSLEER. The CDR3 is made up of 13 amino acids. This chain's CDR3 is CASSQDTRETQYF. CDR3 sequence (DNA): TGCGCCAGCAGCCAAGATACTCGAGAGACCCAGTACTTC.

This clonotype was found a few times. The CDR3 bases are TGTGCCACCAGCAGAGTCCCGACAGATCAAGAGACCCAGTACTTC. As protein: CATSRVPTDQETQYF. This chain links TRBV15 with TRBJ2-5; possibly TRBD1 for D (5 bases). CDR3 length: 15 residues. V was trimmed by 1 base and J by 2 bases, leaving 11 bases between them. CDR1 is LNHNV, CDR2 YYDKDF, per germline (reference sequence).

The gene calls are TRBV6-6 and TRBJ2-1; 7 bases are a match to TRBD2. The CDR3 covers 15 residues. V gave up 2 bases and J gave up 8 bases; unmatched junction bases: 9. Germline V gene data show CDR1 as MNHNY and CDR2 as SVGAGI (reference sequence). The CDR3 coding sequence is TGTGCCAGCAGTTACGTTGCGGGAGAGGGAGATGAGCAGTTCTTC. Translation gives CASSYVAGEGDEQFF.

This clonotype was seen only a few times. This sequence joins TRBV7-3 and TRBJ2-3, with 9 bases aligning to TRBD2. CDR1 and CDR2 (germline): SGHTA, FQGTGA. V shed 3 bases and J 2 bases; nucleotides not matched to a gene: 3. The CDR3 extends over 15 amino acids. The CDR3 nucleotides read TGTGCCAGCAGCTTGACTAGCGGCCTCACAGATACGCAGTATTTT. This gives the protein CASSLTSGLTDTQYF.

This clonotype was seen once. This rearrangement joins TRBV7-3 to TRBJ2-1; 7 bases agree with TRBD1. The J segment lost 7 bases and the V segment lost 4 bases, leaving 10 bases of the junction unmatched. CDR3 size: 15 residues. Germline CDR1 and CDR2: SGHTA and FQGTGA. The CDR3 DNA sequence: TGTGCCAGCAGCTCATTCGCAGGGGGTTGGAATGAGCAGTTCTTC. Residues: CASSSFAGGWNEQFF. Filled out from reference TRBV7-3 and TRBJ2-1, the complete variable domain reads GAGVSQTPSNKVTEKGKYVELRCDPISGHTALYWYRQSLGQGPEFLIYFQGTGAADDSGLPNDRFFAVRPEGSVSTLKIQRTERGDSAVYLCASSSFAGGWNEQFFGPGTRLTVL.